This T cell receptor beta chain was profiled in a study of Graves' ophthalmopathy and Graves' hyperthyroidism. Study-wide context: Peripheral blood samples were taken at initial diagnosis, before any treatment. Study observations and caveats: With about 71% sensitivity and approximately 73% specificity, the model predicted ophthalmopathy progression.

In regard to this clonotype: The antigen is undetermined.

The germline V gene encodes CDR1 LGHNA and CDR2 YNFKEQ. V lost 5 bases to trimming and J lost 4 bases; unmatched junction nucleotides: 13. The CDR3 sequence is 18 residues long. As the template, RNA transcripts were used to amplify TCR beta CDR3 regions. In the first round, RT-PCR was carried out with HTBI primers, and a multiplex PCR formed the second round. TCRdb passed the multiplex PCR reads through MiXCR, listing each CDR3 protein once. The sample carries more than 550,000 distinct CDR3 sequences, about 41% recorded once. Source material: peripheral blood. The source is an adult man with Graves' ophthalmopathy. V usage is TRBV4-2 and J usage is TRBJ2-6; TRBD2 matches at 8 bases. CDR3 amino acids: CASSVEERGPGGANVLTF. In DNA, the CDR3 is TGTGCCAGCAGCGTTGAGGAGCGGGGGCCGGGGGGGGCCAACGTCCTGACTTTC.